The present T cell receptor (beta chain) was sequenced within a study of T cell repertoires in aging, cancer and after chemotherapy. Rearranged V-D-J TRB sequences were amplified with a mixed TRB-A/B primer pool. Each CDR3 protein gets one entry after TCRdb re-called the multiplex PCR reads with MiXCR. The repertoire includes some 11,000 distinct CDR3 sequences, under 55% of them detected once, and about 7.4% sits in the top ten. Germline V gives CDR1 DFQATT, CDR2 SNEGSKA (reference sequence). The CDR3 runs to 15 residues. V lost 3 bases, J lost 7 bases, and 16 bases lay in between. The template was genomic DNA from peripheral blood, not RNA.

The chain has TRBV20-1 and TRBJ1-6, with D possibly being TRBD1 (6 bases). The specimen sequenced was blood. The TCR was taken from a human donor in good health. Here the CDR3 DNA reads TGCAGTGCTAGGGCACAGGGAACTAAGAATTCACCCCTCCACTTT. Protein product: CSARAQGTKNSPLHF.